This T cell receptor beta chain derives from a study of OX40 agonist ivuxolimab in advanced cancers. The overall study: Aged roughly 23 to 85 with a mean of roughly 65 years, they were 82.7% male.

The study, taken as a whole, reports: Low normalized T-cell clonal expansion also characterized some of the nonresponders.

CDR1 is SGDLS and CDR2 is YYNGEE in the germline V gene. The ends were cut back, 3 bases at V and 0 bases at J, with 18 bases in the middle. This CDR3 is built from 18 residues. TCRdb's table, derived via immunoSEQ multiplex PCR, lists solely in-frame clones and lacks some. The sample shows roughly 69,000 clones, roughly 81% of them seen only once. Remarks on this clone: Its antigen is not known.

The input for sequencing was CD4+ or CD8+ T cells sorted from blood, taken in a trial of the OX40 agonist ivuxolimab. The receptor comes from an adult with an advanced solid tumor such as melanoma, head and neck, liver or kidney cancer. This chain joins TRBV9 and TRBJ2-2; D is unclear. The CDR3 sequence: CASSAIRIFTANTGELFF. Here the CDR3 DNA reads TGTGCCAGCAGCGCCATTCGGATTTTTACTGCGAACACCGGGGAGCTGTTTTTT.